The 26 T cell receptor beta chains presented below share a single source sample, sequenced in a study of OX40 agonist ivuxolimab in advanced cancers. Only in-frame clones appear in the TCRdb table, and some are missing; sequencing was by immunoSEQ multiplex PCR. Found here are tens of thousands of clones, 80% to 95% of them singletons; the top ten hold around 1.1%. The sample was CD4+ or CD8+ T cells sorted from blood, taken in a trial of the OX40 agonist ivuxolimab. Receptors originate from an adult with an advanced solid tumor such as melanoma, head and neck, liver or kidney cancer.

The J gene is TRBJ2-6, the V gene TRBV2, with 10 nucleotides matching TRBD1. Germline trimming cut 7 bases from V and 2 bases from J; bases unmatched to any gene: 8. Germline values: CDR1 SNHLY, CDR2 FYNNEI. CDR3 size: 17 residues. Here the CDR3 DNA reads TGTGCCAGCATGGCCGGGACAGGGGTTGCTGGGGCCAACGTCCTGACTTTC. Its protein is CASMAGTGVAGANVLTF.

This sequence joins TRBV7-8 and TRBJ1-1; D gene uncertain. The V gene's germline CDR1 is SGHVS and CDR2 FQNEAQ. Trimming left V 0 bases short and J 0 bases short, with 5 bases between. This CDR3 has 14 residues. This chain's CDR3 is CASSLAPVNTEAFF. CDR3 nucleotides: TGTGCCAGCAGCTTAGCGCCGGTGAACACTGAAGCTTTCTTT.

This clone was observed once. The chain is built from TRBV4-2 and TRBJ2-5; 8 bases are a match to TRBD1. Germline assignment: CDR1 LGHNA and CDR2 YNFKEQ. The V and J ends lost 1 base and 5 bases, in that order; junction bases with no gene match: 3. CDR3 size: 14 residues. CDR3 loop: CASSQGQGMETQYF. The CDR3 DNA reads as TGTGCCAGCAGCCAAGGACAGGGGATGGAGACCCAGTACTTC.

The J gene is TRBJ1-2, the V gene TRBV30; 7 nucleotides align to TRBD1. Germline V gives CDR1 GTSNPN, CDR2 SVGIG (reference sequence). The CDR3 has 12 amino acids. With 3 bases clipped from V and 8 bases from J, the junction kept 6 bases outside the gene matches. Here the CDR3 DNA reads TGTGCCTGGAGACCTCAGGGGGGGGGCTACACCTTC. Its translation: CAWRPQGGGYTF.

V usage is TRBV6-6 and J usage is TRBJ2-1; D is undetermined. CDR3 length: 13 amino acids. V shed 5 bases and J shed 2 bases, with 7 bases lying between them. Germline CDR1 MNHNY, CDR2 SVGAGI (reference sequence). The CDR3 DNA reads as TGTGCCAGCAGTGCACGTACCTACAATGAGCAGTTCTTC. Translation: CASSARTYNEQFF.

This rearrangement joins TRBV5-6 to TRBJ2-5; maybe TRBD1 (5 bases). V was cut by 2 bases and J by 5 bases, with 7 bases left in between. Germline V gives CDR1 SGHDT, CDR2 YYEEEE. CDR3 length: 12 amino acids. The CDR3 loop reads CASSFAGETQYF. As DNA, the CDR3 is TGTGCCAGCAGCTTTGCAGGGGAGACCCAGTACTTC.

The chain joins TRBV15 to TRBJ2-3, with TRBD1 matching 9 bases. The length of the CDR3 is 13 residues. In germline, CDR1 is LNHNV, CDR2 YYDKDF (reference sequence). V lost 8 bases, J lost 2 bases, and 2 bases stayed unmatched. CDR3 loop: CATGDRVTDTQYF. The CDR3 DNA follows: TGTGCCACCGGGGACAGGGTCACAGATACGCAGTATTTT.

This chain connects TRBV5-1 to TRBJ1-1; D gene ambiguous. Trimming pared 3 bases from V and 1 base from J, leaving 10 bases between. The CDR3 is 14 amino acids. Germline values: CDR1 SGHRS, CDR2 YFSETQ. The CDR3 nucleotides read TGCGCCAGCAGCTCCTTGGGCCCGAACACTGAAGCTTTCTTT. Protein: CASSSLGPNTEAFF.

V gene TRBV6-6 combines with J gene TRBJ1-2; possibly TRBD1 for D (5 bases). The length of the CDR3 is 15 residues. Trimming took off 3 bases at V and 5 bases at J, with 16 bases between the two ends. Germline CDR1 MNHNY, CDR2 SVGAGI (reference sequence). The chain's CDR3 is CASSYSSVGEYGYTF. The CDR3, as DNA: TGTGCCAGCAGTTATTCGAGTGTAGGGGAATATGGCTACACCTTC.

The J gene is TRBJ2-7, the V gene TRBV7-2; D is perhaps TRBD2 (6 bases). Germline-derived CDR1 and CDR2 are SGHTA and FQGNSA. Trimming took off 5 bases at V and 7 bases at J, with 18 bases between the two ends. There are 14 residues in the CDR3. The CDR3 DNA reads TGTGCCAGCAGCGCCCAACAAGGGGCGGGGGAGCAGTACTTC. Its protein product is CASSAQQGAGEQYF. The full variable domain, rest sourced from reference TRBV7-2 and TRBJ2-7, is GAGVSQSPSNKVTEKGKDVELRCDPISGHTALYWYRQSLGQGLEFLIYFQGNSAPDKSGLPSDRFSAERTGGSVSTLTIQRTQQEDSAVYLCASSAQQGAGEQYFGPGTRLTVT.

The chain links TRBV30 to TRBJ1-5, with D perhaps matching TRBD1 (5 bases). Deletions cut 0 bases from V and 2 bases from J, with 17 bases between. Germline-derived CDR1 and CDR2 are GTSNPN and SVGIG (reference sequence). This CDR3 region has 17 residues. This CDR3 reads CAWSVGREMRGNQPQHF. The CDR3 DNA follows: TGTGCCTGGAGTGTCGGCAGGGAAATGAGGGGCAATCAGCCCCAGCATTTT.

The V gene is TRBV9, the J gene TRBJ2-7; tentatively, D is TRBD1 (5 bases). The V gene lost 0 bases and the J gene lost 5 bases, with 12 bases spanning the gap. Germline assignment: CDR1 SGDLS and CDR2 YYNGEE. The CDR3 totals 14 residues. The CDR3 nucleotides are TGTGCCAGCAGCGTAGCCGTCGGACACCACGAGCAGTACTTC. This gives the protein CASSVAVGHHEQYF. Filled out from reference TRBV9 and TRBJ2-7, the complete variable domain reads DSGVTQTPKHLITATGQRVTLRCSPRSGDLSVYWYQQSLDQGLQFLIQYYNGEERAKGNILERFSAQQFPDLHSELNLSSLELGDSALYFCASSVAVGHHEQYFGPGTRLTVT.

The CDR3 sequence: CASSPGPPPEQYF. DNA of the CDR3: TGTGCCAGCAGCCCGGGACCGCCGCCCGAGCAGTACTTC. This rearrangement joins TRBV4-2 to TRBJ2-7; the D gene could be TRBD1 or TRBD2 (5 bases each). The germline V gene encodes CDR1 LGHNA and CDR2 YNFKEQ. This CDR3 region has 13 residues. Trimming took 4 bases from V and 6 from J, leaving 13 bases between them.

The table lists this clone with a count of one. The rearrangement uses TRBV4-2 and TRBJ2-1; 13 bases are a match to TRBD2. V lost 2 bases to trimming and J lost 8 bases; unmatched junction nucleotides: 3. In germline, CDR1 is LGHNA, CDR2 YNFKEQ. This CDR3 comprises 15 residues. In nucleotides, the CDR3 is TGTGCCAGCAGCCAAACTAGCGGGAGGGCCGATGAGCAGTTCTTC. Translating gives CASSQTSGRADEQFF.

V is TRBV5-1 and J is TRBJ2-3, with D unclear. V was clipped by 3 bases and J by 2 bases, with 16 bases between them. Per germline, CDR1 SGHRS and CDR2 YFSETQ. The CDR3 totals 16 residues. CDR3 in amino acids: CASSSQLNNPTDTQYF. CDR3 DNA sequence: TGCGCCAGCAGCTCACAGCTAAACAATCCCACAGATACGCAGTATTTT.

The chain has TRBV7-2 and TRBJ1-1; TRBD1 might be the D (5 bases). This CDR3 has 15 amino acids. The germline V gene encodes CDR1 SGHTA and CDR2 FQGNSA. V dropped 2 bases and J dropped 1 base, with 11 bases sitting between them. The CDR3 reads CASSLFPGSNTEAFF. The CDR3 DNA follows: TGTGCCAGCAGCTTATTTCCAGGGTCGAACACTGAAGCTTTCTTT.

The chain couples TRBV5-1 to TRBJ1-1; TRBD1 aligns across 9 bases. The CDR3 is made up of 15 amino acids. Germline CDR1 reads SGHRS; CDR2 reads YFSETQ. V trimming: 4 bases; J trimming: 1 base; junction bases outside the gene matches: 5. CDR3 in DNA: TGCGCCAGCAGCGAACAGGGGGCGGAGAACACTGAAGCTTTCTTT. Translated, it gives CASSEQGAENTEAFF.

This clone was detected once. V gene TRBV5-5 combines with J gene TRBJ2-3; possible D gene TRBD2, 5 bases. Trimming removed 4 bases from V and 4 bases from J, with 10 bases in between. CDR1 is SGHKS and CDR2 is YYEKEE in the germline V gene (reference sequence). This CDR3 spans 13 amino acids. As DNA, the CDR3 is TGTGCCAGCAGCATCGGGGTAGCAGATACGCAGTATTTT. This encodes CASSIGVADTQYF.

The chain recombines TRBV27 with TRBJ2-4; D tentatively reads TRBD1 or TRBD2 (5 bases each). CDR3 length equals 14 residues. Between the trimmed V and J ends, which lost 2 bases and 3 bases, there was a span of 8 bases. Germline loops: CDR1 MNHEY, CDR2 SMNVEV (reference sequence). This CDR3 is CASSLAGSKNIQYF. CDR3 nucleotides: TGTGCCAGCAGTTTAGCAGGGAGCAAAAACATTCAGTACTTC.

The chain recombines TRBV27 with TRBJ2-5; D is perhaps TRBD1 or TRBD2 (5 bases each). Germline values: CDR1 MNHEY, CDR2 SMNVEV (reference sequence). The CDR3 runs 13 residues. Between the trimmed V and J ends, which lost 5 bases and 0 bases, there was a span of 7 bases. The CDR3 region has the DNA TGTGCCAGCAGTGGGACGTACCAAGAGACCCAGTACTTC. This translates into CASSGTYQETQYF.

This chain links TRBV28 with TRBJ2-7; D may be TRBD1 (6 bases). Germline V lookup: CDR1 MDHEN, CDR2 SYDVKM. The CDR3 has 15 amino acids. V was cut by 7 bases and J by 6 bases, with 22 bases left in between. The CDR3 DNA reads as TGTGCCAGCACCGCCCCGGACAGCTTGGGAAGCGAGCAGTACTTC. The encoded protein is CASTAPDSLGSEQYF.

This chain links TRBV19 with TRBJ1-4; D may be TRBD1 (5 bases). The CDR3 totals 15 residues. Germline CDR1 is LNHDA and CDR2 is SQIVND (reference sequence). V lost 5 bases and J lost 0, with 10 bases in between. CDR3 DNA sequence: TGTGCCAGTAGTCCACAGGTTGCAACTAATGAAAAACTGTTTTTT. It translates to CASSPQVATNEKLFF.

This rearrangement joins TRBV5-6 to TRBJ2-3, with a tentative D call TRBD2 (6 bases). Germline CDR1 reads SGHDT; CDR2 reads YYEEEE. The CDR3 runs 14 residues. Trimming removed 1 base from V and 2 bases from J, with 8 bases in between. CDR3 nucleotide sequence: TGTGCCAGCAGCTTGTGGGGGGTCACAGATACGCAGTATTTT. This translates into CASSLWGVTDTQYF.

CDR3 residues: CASARLTGPAFF. The CDR3 nucleotides read TGTGCCAGCGCCCGGTTAACGGGCCCAGCTTTCTTT. The J gene is TRBJ1-1, the V gene TRBV5-6; D is unresolved. Germline assignment: CDR1 SGHDT and CDR2 YYEEEE. V gave up 7 bases and J gave up 10 bases, with 17 bases separating them. This CDR3 is 12 amino acids long. The variable domain in full, completed from reference TRBV5-6 and TRBJ1-1, reads DAGVTQSPTHLIKTRGQQVTLRCSPKSGHDTVSWYQQALGQGPQFIFQYYEEEERQRGNFPDRFSGHQFPNYSSELNVNALLLGDSALYLCASARLTGPAFFGQGTRLTVV.

V usage is TRBV29-1 and J usage is TRBJ1-1; 7 nucleotides agree with TRBD1. The trim removed 6 bases at V and 5 bases at J, leaving 18 bases unmatched. Germline lookup yields CDR1 SQVTM and CDR2 ANQGSEA. The CDR3 loop spans 16 amino acids. The CDR3 is CSVIDVTGWWVTEAFF. DNA for the CDR3: TGCAGCGTCATAGATGTGACAGGGTGGTGGGTAACTGAAGCTTTCTTT.

V gene TRBV4-1 combines with J gene TRBJ2-3, with 7 bases matching TRBD2. Germline V lookup: CDR1 MGHRA, CDR2 YSYEKL. The CDR3 is 16 residues long. The trim removed 4 bases at V and 8 bases at J, leaving 15 bases unmatched. The CDR3 protein is CASSPQTGGGFLTQYF. In nucleotides, the CDR3 is TGCGCCAGCAGCCCCCAAACGGGAGGCGGGTTCCTTACGCAGTATTTT.